Following are 18 T cell receptor beta chains from one sample sequenced in a study of T cell responses to AZD1222 COVID-19 vaccine. The protocol was immunoSEQ multiplex PCR, while the TCRdb copy is restricted to in-frame clones and leaves out a portion. The sample lists 100,000 to 150,000 clones; 92% were seen once. This specimen was peripheral blood, taken on day 0 of AZD1222 vaccination. These receptors were collected from an adult in good health.

The DNA for the CDR3 is TGCAGCGTCCCAGGGGGAGGAGCAGATACGCAGTATTTT. Amino acid sequence: CSVPGGGADTQYF. This chain connects TRBV29-1 to TRBJ2-3; a weak D match, TRBD1 (7 bases). The CDR3 has 13 amino acids. Trimming took off 6 bases at V and 4 bases at J, with 14 bases between the two ends. Germline V gene data show CDR1 as SQVTM and CDR2 as ANQGSEA.

The chain carries TRBV13 and TRBJ1-3; D may be TRBD1 (6 bases). V lost 7 bases and J 3 bases, leaving 10 bases between the germline ends. CDR1 and CDR2 (germline): PRHDT, FYEKMQ (reference sequence). This CDR3 has 13 residues. The CDR3 reads CASNTGRGNTIYF. DNA for the CDR3: TGTGCCAGCAACACAGGGCGTGGAAACACCATATATTTT.

The rearrangement uses TRBV29-1 and TRBJ2-5; a possible D gene is TRBD2 (6 bases). The CDR3 runs 13 residues. The germline gives CDR1 SQVTM, CDR2 ANQGSEA. Trimming took off 1 base at V and 5 bases at J, with 11 bases between the two ends. This CDR3 reads CSVEVGGLETQYF. In nucleotides, the CDR3 is TGCAGCGTTGAAGTCGGGGGATTGGAGACCCAGTACTTC.

The chain joins TRBV27 to TRBJ1-6; unclear D gene. CDR1 is MNHEY and CDR2 is SMNVEV in the germline V gene (reference sequence). Trimming stripped 3 bases from V and 8 bases from J, with 14 bases between. This CDR3 region has 15 residues. The CDR3 loop reads CASSFSPDPDSPLHF. The DNA of the CDR3 is TGTGCCAGCAGTTTTAGTCCCGACCCCGATTCACCCCTCCACTTT.

CDR3 in DNA: TGCGCCAGCAGCCCCCGACAGGGTAGCAATCAGCCCCAGCATTTT. This translates into CASSPRQGSNQPQHF. This chain joins TRBV4-1 and TRBJ1-5; TRBD1 aligns across 7 bases. Germline CDR1 is MGHRA and CDR2 is YSYEKL. The CDR3 sequence is 15 residues long. J gave up 0 bases and V 4 bases, and 3 bases lay outside the gene matches.

The V gene is TRBV3-1 (or the pseudogene TRBV3-2), the J gene TRBJ2-7; the match to TRBD2 covers 8 bases. V was pared by 4 bases and J by 4 bases, with 9 bases of the junction left unmatched. The CDR3 spans 15 residues. CDR1 and CDR2 from the germline V gene are LGHDT and YNNKEL (reference sequence). The CDR3: CASSPMLAGVYEQYF. Here the CDR3 DNA reads TGTGCCAGCAGCCCCATGCTAGCGGGCGTTTACGAGCAGTACTTC.

This chain links TRBV5-6 with TRBJ2-2; D may be TRBD2 (5 bases). CDR1 is SGHDT and CDR2 is YYEEEE in the germline V gene. Trimming removed 4 bases at V and 0 bases at J, with 16 bases between. The CDR3 is made up of 17 amino acids. CDR3 sequence reads: CASSGGGGLSNTGELFF. The CDR3 region has the DNA TGTGCCAGCAGCGGAGGAGGAGGTTTGTCGAACACCGGGGAGCTGTTTTTT.

The CDR3 DNA reads TGCGCCAGCAGCCTGGGACAGGGTGGCGAAAAACTGTTTTTT. Its translation is CASSLGQGGEKLFF. The rearrangement links TRBV5-1 to TRBJ1-4; 9 bases are shared with TRBD1. This CDR3 comprises 14 residues. CDR1 and CDR2 from the germline V gene are SGHRS and YFSETQ. The trim removed 4 bases at V and 8 bases at J, leaving 6 bases unmatched.

This clone was seen once. V is TRBV6-5 and J is TRBJ1-2, with 7 bases that match TRBD1. V was clipped by 0 bases and J by 7 bases; unmatched bases: 5. The CDR3 covers 14 residues. Germline V gene data show CDR1 as MNHEY and CDR2 as SVGAGI. The CDR3 reads CASSYSQGQSGYTF. CDR3 bases: TGTGCCAGCAGTTACTCACAGGGGCAAAGTGGCTACACCTTC.

The chain uses TRBV5-5 and TRBJ2-1; D possibly matches TRBD1 or TRBD2 (5 bases each). The CDR3 extends over 15 amino acids. Germline V gene lookup returns CDR1 SGHKS and CDR2 YYEKEE (reference sequence). V lost 5 bases and J 7 bases, leaving 19 bases between the germline ends. This chain's CDR3 is CASSPGTPRRNEQFF. The CDR3 bases are TGTGCCAGCAGTCCCGGGACCCCTAGAAGGAATGAGCAGTTCTTC.

The chain has TRBV25-1 and TRBJ2-1; D remains ambiguous. There are 13 residues in the CDR3. V lost 5 bases, J lost 2 bases, and 7 bases lay in between. Germline V lookup: CDR1 MGHDK, CDR2 SYGVNS. CDR3 protein: CASSYSAYNEQFF. Written as DNA, the CDR3 is TGTGCCAGCAGTTACTCCGCCTACAATGAGCAGTTCTTC. The variable domain in full, with the rest retrieved from reference TRBV25-1 and TRBJ2-1, is EADIYQTPRYLVIGTGKKITLECSQTMGHDKMYWYQQDPGMELHLIHYSYGVNSTEKGDLSSESTVSRIRTEHFPLTLESARPSHTSQYLCASSYSAYNEQFFGPGTRLTVL.

The CDR3 region is CSVGEADGYTF. The CDR3 nucleotides are TGCAGCGTTGGGGAGGCGGATGGCTACACCTTC. This chain connects TRBV29-1 to TRBJ1-2; D is undetermined. Germline V gene lookup returns CDR1 SQVTM and CDR2 ANQGSEA. The CDR3 totals 11 residues. Trimming removed 4 bases at V and 6 bases at J, with 9 bases between.

The chain links TRBV2 to TRBJ2-3; TRBD2 matches at 10 bases. The CDR3 length is 16 residues. Germline CDR1 SNHLY, CDR2 FYNNEI. V dropped 7 bases and J dropped 6; count of bases not matched to a gene: 13. The DNA for the CDR3 is TGTGCCAGCAACTCAGGGACTAGCGCGGGATTGGATACGCAGTATTTT. Translating gives CASNSGTSAGLDTQYF.

The rearrangement links TRBV6-5 to TRBJ1-2, with D maybe TRBD1 (6 bases). V lost 5 bases and J lost 4, with 14 bases in between. The V gene's germline CDR1 is MNHEY and CDR2 SVGAGI. The CDR3 has 14 residues. The CDR3 reads CASSIPGQAYGYTF. In DNA, the CDR3 is TGTGCCAGCAGTATTCCGGGACAAGCCTATGGCTACACCTTC.

The chain has TRBV19 and TRBJ2-5, with D possibly TRBD2 on 5 matching bases. Germline CDR1 reads LNHDA; CDR2 reads SQIVND (reference sequence). The V end lost 5 bases, the J end lost 5 bases, and 18 bases lay between the germline ends. This CDR3 contains 15 residues. The CDR3 DNA is TGTGCCAGTAGTCCCAGACTACGAGAGAAGGAGACCCAGTACTTC. Its translation is CASSPRLREKETQYF.

In this sample, this clone turned up a few times. V usage is TRBV4-1 and J usage is TRBJ1-5, with a tentative D call TRBD1 (5 bases). The CDR3 has 17 amino acids. Per germline, CDR1 MGHRA and CDR2 YSYEKL. The V and J ends lost 3 bases and 3 bases respectively, with 18 bases between them. The DNA for the CDR3 is TGCGCCAGCAGCCAGCTCGCTCTGGGGGTGGCCAATCAGCCCCAGCATTTT. Its translation: CASSQLALGVANQPQHF.

V usage is TRBV24-1 and J usage is TRBJ2-2; 9 bases are shared with TRBD1. The CDR3 length is 15 residues. CDR1 and CDR2 from the germline V gene are KGHDR and SFDVKD. Trimming removed 4 bases from V and 2 bases from J; junction bases left unmatched: 1. The CDR3 nucleotides are TGTGCCACCAGTGAAACAGGGGGCAACACCGGGGAGCTGTTTTTT. This sequence encodes CATSETGGNTGELFF.

This rearrangement joins TRBV6-1 to TRBJ1-6, with 7 bases identical to TRBD1. CDR1 and CDR2 (germline): MNHNS, SASEGT. The V and J ends lost 0 bases and 7 bases, in that order; junction bases with no gene match: 6. This CDR3 has 16 amino acids. CDR3 protein: CASSEAVGQRNSPLHF. CDR3 DNA sequence: TGTGCCAGCAGTGAAGCTGTGGGACAGCGAAATTCACCCCTCCACTTT.